These 20 T cell receptor beta chains originate from one sample sequenced in a study of T cell repertoires in cytomegalovirus infection. The antigens of these receptors remain unknown. One entry per CDR3 protein results from TCRdb running MiXCR on the reads. The table lists hundreds of thousands of distinct CDR3 sequences, roughly 33% of them singletons. This material consisted of cultured PBMCs, taken from culture after CMV antigen stimulation. These receptors all stem from a human donor in good health (CMV status not recorded). Some clones in this sample may be carry-over from other donors' samples.

The V and J genes are TRBV7-8 and TRBJ2-7; D ambiguous. This CDR3 spans 15 amino acids. Trimming shortened V by 5 bases and J by 1 base, and 15 bases separated the two germline ends. Germline CDR1 and CDR2: SGHVS and FQNEAQ. The CDR3 region has the DNA TGTGCCAGCAGCCCAGTTCGAGGCGCTTCCTACGAGCAGTACTTC. It yields the protein CASSPVRGASYEQYF.

This clonotype came up a few times. This chain connects TRBV7-2 to TRBJ2-7; D ambiguous. CDR3 length: 14 amino acids. CDR1 and CDR2 (germline): SGHTA, FQGNSA. V dropped 4 bases and J dropped 3 bases, with 13 bases sitting between them. CDR3 bases: TGTGCCAGCAGCTACGGAGTGGTGGGCTACGAGCAGTACTTC. Translating it yields CASSYGVVGYEQYF.

The chain is built from TRBV19 and TRBJ2-7; the D gene is possibly TRBD1 (6 bases). Germline loops: CDR1 LNHDA, CDR2 SQIVND (reference sequence). The length of the CDR3 is 14 residues. The V gene lost 3 bases and the J gene lost 2 bases, with 11 bases spanning the gap. CDR3 DNA: TGTGCCAGTAGTATTACGGACAGTGCCTACGAGCAGTACTTC. Translated: CASSITDSAYEQYF.

This clonotype was found many times. The chain has TRBV7-2 and TRBJ1-2; 7 positions match TRBD1. The junction had 3 bases not matched to a gene; V was cut back by 2 bases and J by 6 bases. The CDR3 is 13 amino acids. Germline CDR1 reads SGHTA; CDR2 reads FQGNSA. DNA for the CDR3: TGTGCCAGCAGCTTAAAGACAGGGCATGGCTACACCTTC. This sequence encodes CASSLKTGHGYTF.

The V call is TRBV28, the J call TRBJ2-1; 12 positions agree with TRBD2. The CDR3 sequence is 14 residues long. V lost 8 bases, J lost 4 bases, and 3 bases stayed unmatched. CDR1 and CDR2 (germline): MDHEN, SYDVKM. The CDR3 DNA reads TGTGCCAGCTTACTAGCGGGAGGTTACAATGAGCAGTTCTTC. Its translation: CASLLAGGYNEQFF.

This clonotype was observed many times. This chain connects TRBV7-2 to TRBJ1-6; 11 bases are shared with TRBD1. The CDR3 runs 16 residues. Per germline, CDR1 SGHTA and CDR2 FQGNSA. The J segment lost 9 bases and the V segment lost 5 bases, leaving 9 bases of the junction unmatched. The CDR3: CASSTSGQGARSPLHF. The CDR3 DNA is TGTGCCAGCAGCACGAGTGGACAGGGGGCGCGTTCACCCCTCCACTTT.

In its sample, this clonotype was seen a few times. This chain joins TRBV14 and TRBJ1-6; D is undetermined. This CDR3 region has 13 residues. The germline V and J ends were trimmed by 1 base and 10 bases, with 8 bases remaining between them. Germline values: CDR1 SGHDN, CDR2 FVKESK. The CDR3 sequence is CASSQGWGSPLHF. Here the CDR3 DNA reads TGTGCCAGCAGCCAAGGGTGGGGATCACCCCTCCACTTT.

V and J are TRBV27 and TRBJ2-7, with 11 bases matching TRBD2. The CDR3 consists of 16 residues. The germline V gene has CDR1 MNHEY and CDR2 SMNVEV (reference sequence). V shed 5 bases and J 3 bases; nucleotides not matched to a gene: 9. The CDR3 nucleotides read TGTGCCAGCAGTCCCCTAGCGGGAGGCGGGATCTACGAGCAGTACTTC. Its protein product is CASSPLAGGGIYEQYF.

This clonotype was detected only a few times. The chain employs TRBV7-2 and TRBJ1-2; D is uncertain. The germline CDR1 and CDR2 sequences are SGHTA and FQGNSA. The CDR3 is 15 amino acids. Trimming removed 0 bases at V and 8 bases at J, with 16 bases between. The DNA of the CDR3 is TGTGCCAGCAGCTTAGCTGGCGGCAACTCGTTGGGCTACACCTTC. It yields the protein CASSLAGGNSLGYTF.

This clonotype was seen only a few times. This chain joins TRBV20-1 and TRBJ2-1; D is possibly TRBD2 (5 bases). The CDR3 length is 15 residues. Trimming took off 1 base at V and 6 bases at J, with 16 bases between the two ends. The germline gives CDR1 DFQATT, CDR2 SNEGSKA (reference sequence). CDR3 amino acids: CSARADSSEGNEQFF. The CDR3 nucleotides are TGCAGTGCTAGAGCGGACTCCTCCGAGGGCAATGAGCAGTTCTTC.

This chain links TRBV6-2 or TRBV6-3 with TRBJ1-5, with no clear D. This CDR3 region has 12 residues. Deletions cut 4 bases from V and 11 bases from J, with 12 bases between. Germline CDR1 is MNHEY and CDR2 is SVGEGT. The CDR3 reads CASSFTSSTQHF. DNA for the CDR3: TGTGCCAGCAGTTTTACCTCGAGTACCCAGCATTTT.

The rearrangement uses TRBV20-1 and TRBJ2-5, with D hard to call. The CDR3 covers 10 residues. Trimming took 4 bases from V and 7 from J, leaving 7 bases between them. Germline CDR1 and CDR2: DFQATT and SNEGSKA (reference sequence). CDR3 loop: CSATSVTQYF. Here the CDR3 DNA reads TGCAGTGCTACCAGCGTGACCCAGTACTTC.

The V gene is TRBV10-3, the J gene TRBJ1-2; D not resolved. V was pared by 5 bases and J by 5 bases, with 15 bases between. Germline V gene data show CDR1 as ENHRY and CDR2 as SYGVKD. The CDR3 totals 14 residues. Here the CDR3 reads CAISRAVADYGYTF. DNA for the CDR3: TGTGCCATCAGTAGGGCGGTGGCGGATTATGGCTACACCTTC.

This chain links TRBV20-1 with TRBJ1-6; D is uncertain. The CDR3 is 17 amino acids. Trimming took 1 base from V and 0 from J, leaving 13 bases between them. The germline V gene has CDR1 DFQATT and CDR2 SNEGSKA (reference sequence). CDR3 region: CSARAAGRSSYNSPLHF. DNA for the CDR3: TGCAGTGCTAGAGCCGCCGGACGGAGCTCCTATAATTCACCCCTCCACTTT.

In this sample, this clonotype turned up a few times. The V gene is TRBV11-2, the J gene TRBJ2-2; no clear D. V lost 2 bases and J 11 bases, leaving 9 bases between the germline ends. The CDR3 runs 12 residues. Germline assignment: CDR1 SGHAT and CDR2 FQNNGV. The CDR3 sequence is CASSLSSQELFF. The CDR3 DNA reads as TGTGCCAGCAGCTTAAGTTCTCAAGAGCTGTTTTTT.

The chain recombines TRBV12-3 or TRBV12-4 with TRBJ2-7; 8 bases fit TRBD1. The CDR3 sequence is 13 residues long. With 6 bases clipped from V and 13 bases from J, the junction kept 14 bases outside the gene matches. The CDR3 is CASRPGQGGWVYF. CDR3 in DNA: TGTGCCAGCAGACCTGGACAGGGAGGTTGGGTATACTTC.

The CDR3 is CSARVSGGSSYNEQFF. In nucleotides, the CDR3 is TGCAGTGCTAGAGTTAGCGGAGGGAGCTCCTACAATGAGCAGTTCTTC. V usage is TRBV20-1 and J usage is TRBJ2-1; a weak D match, TRBD2 (6 bases). Germline-derived CDR1 and CDR2 are DFQATT and SNEGSKA (reference sequence). This CDR3 has 16 amino acids. Trimming removed 1 base from V and 0 bases from J, with 13 bases in between.

This clonotype was counted a few times. The rearrangement links TRBV3-1 to TRBJ1-2; D not certain. This CDR3 contains 15 residues. Germline V gene lookup returns CDR1 LGHDT and CDR2 YNNKEL (reference sequence). Trimming left V 1 base short and J 0 bases short, with 9 bases between. Here the CDR3 reads CASSQGVRANYGYTF. For the CDR3, the DNA is TGTGCCAGCAGCCAAGGGGTAAGAGCTAACTATGGCTACACCTTC.

V and J are TRBV12-3 or TRBV12-4 and TRBJ2-4, with D unresolved. The CDR3 extends over 12 amino acids. Trimming stripped 2 bases from V and 7 bases from J, with 6 bases between. The CDR3 DNA follows: TGTGCCAGCAGTTTAATAGTTAACATTCAGTACTTC. It encodes CASSLIVNIQYF.

This clonotype showed up just a few times. V is TRBV20-1 and J is TRBJ1-1, with D hard to call. This CDR3 has 15 amino acids. Trimming took off 0 bases at V and 6 bases at J, with 17 bases between the two ends. Germline assignment: CDR1 DFQATT and CDR2 SNEGSKA (reference sequence). CDR3 amino acids: CSARDRAGPQAEAFF. In DNA, the CDR3 is TGCAGTGCTAGAGATAGGGCGGGCCCCCAGGCTGAAGCTTTCTTT.